This entry features one T cell receptor beta chain sequence. Its cognate antigen is unknown. This CDR3 has 15 residues. V trimming: 4 bases; J trimming: 5 bases; junction bases outside the gene matches: 4. Germline-derived CDR1 and CDR2 are LGHNA and YSLEER. The study's findings and limits: Larger-cohort validation covered only one TCR beta V-J rearrangement.

Full-length variable regions came from constant-region reverse primers plus semi-nested Nested Universal Primer A PCR. TCRdb re-analysed the 5' RACE reads in MiXCR, keeping a single row per CDR3 protein. The sample has 25,000 to 40,000 distinct CDR3 sequences, 20% to 30% seen once; the top ten hold 3.5% to 4%. The V gene is TRBV4-3, the J gene TRBJ2-7; 14 nucleotides line up with TRBD2. The sequence was obtained from a female donor with breast cancer. Sequenced material: naive CD4+ T cells sorted from a lymph node. Documented subset: naive CD4+ T cells, CD4+CD45RA+CD25-. CDR3 protein: CASSPGGLAGDEQYF. CDR3 DNA sequence: TGCGCCAGCAGCCCTGGGGGACTAGCGGGAGACGAGCAGTACTTC.